These 14 T cell receptor beta chains were all obtained from the same sample, sequenced in a study of T cells in Graves' hyperthyroidism and ophthalmopathy (dated by TCRdb to the late 2010s). Preparation of the library involved multiplex PCR. Data came from an Illumina HiSeq 2000. Amplification of TCR beta CDR3 regions was carried out from RNA transcripts. The TCR CDR3 was subjected to a first round of RT-PCR using the HTBI primer set and the Qiagen OneStep RT-PCR kit. Through fastp at Q25 and MiXCR, TCRdb rebuilt clones from the public reads, retaining in-frame beta chains. Rows with a matching CDR3 protein are joined into one entry that keeps the most common DNA and genes. In this sample the table shows roughly 200,000 distinct CDR3 sequences, around 17% of which occur a single time. The ten largest account for about 41% of the sample. Input material: blood. The receptors were sampled from a man in his forties or fifties with Graves' hyperthyroidism.

This clonotype has ten or more counts. The CDR3 sequence is CAISAGQGSQPQHF. CDR3 DNA: TGTGCCATCAGTGCGGGACAGGGGAGTCAGCCCCAGCATTTT. V gene TRBV10-3 combines with J gene TRBJ1-5; the match to TRBD1 covers 10 bases. V gave up 4 bases and J gave up 6 bases; unmatched junction bases: 3. This CDR3 spans 14 amino acids. Germline V gene sequence: CDR1 ENHRY, CDR2 SYGVKD.

This chain links TRBV10-3 with TRBJ1-5, with D possibly being TRBD1 (5 bases). The CDR3 totals 11 residues. Germline V CDR1 and CDR2: ENHRY, SYGVKD. V shed 8 bases and J shed 5 bases, with 7 bases lying between them. The CDR3: CAIGGDQPQHF. CDR3 sequence (DNA): TGTGCCATCGGGGGGGATCAGCCCCAGCATTTT.

In its sample, this clonotype was seen many times. The chain links TRBV6-1 to TRBJ2-7; the D is unclear. Germline V gene lookup returns CDR1 MNHNS and CDR2 SASEGT. This CDR3 has 14 residues. V lost 6 bases to trimming and J lost 2 bases, with 14 bases between them. The CDR3 spells CASSPRPEPYEQYF. The CDR3 DNA reads TGTGCCAGCAGCCCCCGACCTGAACCCTACGAGCAGTACTTC.

J is TRBJ2-5 and V is TRBV20-1; TRBD2 aligns across 11 bases. Trimming cost V 6 bases and J 4 bases; bases outside gene matches: 4. This CDR3 region has 13 residues. Germline V gene lookup returns CDR1 DFQATT and CDR2 SNEGSKA (reference sequence). The CDR3 bases are TGCAGTGCGGGGGGACTAGCGGTAGAGACCCAGTACTTC. It is translated as CSAGGLAVETQYF.

This clonotype was seen repeatedly, ten times or more. The rearrangement uses TRBV27 and TRBJ2-7; 8 nucleotides align to TRBD2. CDR1 and CDR2 (germline): MNHEY, SMNVEV (reference sequence). Germline trimming cut 4 bases from V and 2 bases from J; bases unmatched to any gene: 4. This CDR3 has 14 amino acids. CDR3 in amino acids: CASSSRGVPYEQYF. The CDR3 nucleotides read TGTGCCAGCAGTTCGCGGGGGGTTCCCTACGAGCAGTACTTC.

This clonotype came up many times. The V and J genes are TRBV27 and TRBJ2-5; 8 bases are a match to TRBD2. This CDR3 spans 13 amino acids. Germline loops: CDR1 MNHEY, CDR2 SMNVEV (reference sequence). V trimming: 5 bases; J trimming: 6 bases; junction bases outside the gene matches: 5. As DNA, the CDR3 is TGTGCCAGCAGTCTCACGGGAGGGAAGACCCAGTACTTC. It yields the protein CASSLTGGKTQYF.

This clonotype has only a few counts. A much more abundant neighbour one base away suggests this may be a read error. This rearrangement joins TRBV20-1 to TRBJ1-4; D is possibly TRBD1 (5 bases). CDR3 size: 15 residues. Per germline, CDR1 DFQATT and CDR2 SNEGSKA (reference sequence). V was cut by 6 bases and J by 6 bases, with 20 bases left in between. CDR3 bases: TGCAGTGCGAGACCCTTCGGGGGTACTGATGAAAAACTGTTTTTT. Residues: CSARPFGGTDEKLFF.

This clonotype has ten or more counts. The V call is TRBV6-1, the J call TRBJ2-7; TRBD1 aligns across 11 bases. Trimming removed 6 bases from V and 7 bases from J; junction bases left unmatched: 8. Germline CDR1 reads MNHNS; CDR2 reads SASEGT. The CDR3 totals 14 residues. CDR3 loop: CASRPGQGAKEQYF. DNA of the CDR3: TGTGCCAGCAGACCCGGACAGGGGGCGAAAGAGCAGTACTTC.

This clonotype was picked up a small number of times. This sequence joins TRBV5-1 and TRBJ2-7; TRBD2 aligns across 7 bases. From germline, CDR1 is SGHRS and CDR2 YFSETQ. This CDR3 contains 16 residues. Germline trimming cut 3 bases from V and 3 bases from J; bases unmatched to any gene: 12. CDR3 amino acids: CASSSSAGDGLYEQYF. The CDR3 DNA follows: TGCGCCAGCAGCTCGTCGGCGGGGGATGGTCTCTACGAGCAGTACTTC.

In its sample, this clonotype was seen many times. The chain uses TRBV27 and TRBJ2-7; D possibly corresponds to TRBD1 (7 bases). CDR1 is MNHEY, CDR2 SMNVEV, per germline (reference sequence). The CDR3 runs 14 residues. V lost 5 bases to trimming and J lost 5 bases, with 16 bases between them. In DNA form, the CDR3 reads TGTGCCAGCAGTCCCTTGGACAGGAGGGACGAGCAGTACTTC. The encoded protein is CASSPLDRRDEQYF.

As concerns this clonotype: Possible read error: a much larger clone is one base away. The V call is TRBV7-3, the J call TRBJ1-1; D is perhaps TRBD1 (6 bases). With 2 bases removed from V and 1 base from J, the gap between germline ends came to 11 bases. The CDR3 spans 15 residues. The germline V gene encodes CDR1 SGHTA and CDR2 FQGTGA. The DNA for the CDR3 is TGTGCCAGCAGCTTAGGTGGGACACCGAACACTGAAGCTTTCTTT. It is translated as CASSLGGTPNTEAFF.

At least ten counts were recorded for this clonotype. The chain uses TRBV28 and TRBJ2-5, with 7 nucleotides matching TRBD2. The CDR3 is 15 residues long. CDR1 MDHEN and CDR2 SYDVKM come from the germline V gene. V trimming: 6 bases; J trimming: 4 bases; junction bases outside the gene matches: 11. This chain's CDR3 is CASSGGNRPPETQYF. CDR3 sequence (DNA): TGTGCCAGCAGCGGGGGGAACCGCCCCCCAGAGACCCAGTACTTC. The full variable domain, its missing parts supplied by reference TRBV28 and TRBJ2-5, is DVKVTQSSRYLVKRTGEKVFLECVQDMDHENMFWYRQDPGLGLRLIYFSYDVKMKEKGDIPEGYSVSREKKERFSLILESASTNQTSMYLCASSGGNRPPETQYFGPGTRLLVL.

This clonotype was seen at least ten times. The rearrangement joins TRBV28 to TRBJ1-6; tentatively, D is TRBD1 (6 bases). V shed 7 bases and J shed 9 bases, with 16 bases lying between them. The CDR3 runs to 14 residues. Per the germline V gene, CDR1 is MDHEN and CDR2 is SYDVKM. The CDR3, as DNA: TGTGCCAGCACCATTGGGGGGGGCAGTTCACCCCTCCACTTT. Its protein is CASTIGGGSSPLHF.

J is TRBJ1-1 and V is TRBV28, with D perhaps matching TRBD1 (6 bases). The CDR3 length is 10 residues. Germline lookup yields CDR1 MDHEN and CDR2 SYDVKM. Trimming cost V 10 bases and J 8 bases, with 11 bases left between them. CDR3 sequence reads: CATRTVEAFF. CDR3 nucleotide sequence: TGTGCCACCCGGACAGTGGAAGCTTTCTTT.